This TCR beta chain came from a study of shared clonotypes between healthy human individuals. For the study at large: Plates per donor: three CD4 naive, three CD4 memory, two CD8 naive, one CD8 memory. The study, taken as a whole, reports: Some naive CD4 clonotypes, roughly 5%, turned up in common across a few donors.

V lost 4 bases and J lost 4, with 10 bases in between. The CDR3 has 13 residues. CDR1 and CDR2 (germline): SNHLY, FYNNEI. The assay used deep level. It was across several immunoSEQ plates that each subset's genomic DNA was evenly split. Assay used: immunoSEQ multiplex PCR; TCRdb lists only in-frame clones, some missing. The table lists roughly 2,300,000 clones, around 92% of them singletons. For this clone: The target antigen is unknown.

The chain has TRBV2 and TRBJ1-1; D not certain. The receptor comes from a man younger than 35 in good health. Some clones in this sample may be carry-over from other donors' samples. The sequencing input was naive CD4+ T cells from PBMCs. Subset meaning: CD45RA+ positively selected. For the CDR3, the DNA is TGTGCCAGCAGTGGCGGGAGAGGCACTGAAGCTTTCTTT. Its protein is CASSGGRGTEAFF.